This T cell receptor (beta chain) is from a study of cytomegalovirus exposure and HLA in healthy donors (dated by TCRdb to 2017 to 2019). Turning to the overall study: According to an earlier analysis of several hundred of the donors, roughly 180 million T cells yielded 117 million unique TCR beta sequences and around 280 Gb of sequence data. Roughly 290 gigabases of sequencing data and around 80 million unique TCR sequences made up an early release that covered several hundred HLA-typed donors. Among the roughly 400 genotyped donors, roughly 80% belonged to the genetic ancestry cluster associated with self-reported Caucasian donors. The aim of the study was to test whether cataloging public T cell receptors could identify signatures of past pathogen exposure. The study used immunosequencing to profile the T cell repertoires of 600 to 850 subjects and linked those repertoires to cytomegalovirus serostatus. In addition to the first cohort of 666 subjects, a separate validation cohort of about 120 different subjects was used. To predict cytomegalovirus infection status, the study combined high-throughput TCR immunosequencing, statistical association of individual TCRs with disease status, and machine learning. To study patterns of TCR occurrence, a later analysis re-analyzed previously published TCR beta repertoires from several hundred donors and added high-resolution HLA genotyping. Rather than drawing on any new phenotypic data, the later analysis identified candidate immune exposures from TCR beta sequences and the way those sequences occurred across donors. To decide whether each TCR beta V gene segment behaved as functional or pseudogenic, an earlier analysis of several hundred of the donors relied on high-throughput TCR beta sequencing. Donor age, sex, ethnicity and CMV serostatus were compiled alongside the repertoire data. Genome-wide SNP genotypes for about 65% of the 666 donors were used in a later genetic analysis, which treated that subset as a discovery cohort. All discovery cohort repertoires had been generated on a single sequencing platform. Class I and class II HLA loci were covered by the typing at four-digit resolution. The number of typed donors differed by locus: 629-630 for A, B, C, DRB1 and DQB1; approximately 520 for DQA1; approximately 600 for DPA1; and around 490 for DPB1. A handful of DR-DQ haplotypes were handled as single units for association and clustering because linkage in the cohort was strong. On average, 235,054 unique TCR beta nucleotide sequences were sequenced per donor among 300 to 500 genotyped donors of the cohort, with around 19% of those sequences being non-productive. Study-level results and caveats: An earlier analysis of 587 of the donors showed that most TCR beta V segments appeared in productive rearrangements either about 87% or about 30% of the time, which broadly matched IMGT annotations. According to a later analysis, TCR association rates differed among HLA loci, with DRB1 alleles showing the most associated TCRs and HLA-C alleles showing the fewest. Because the 87-base-pair reads could not distinguish some IMGT-functional V segments, including TRBV6-2 and TRBV6-3, those segments were excluded. In a later analysis, several top co-occurrence clusters were reported to appear linked to parvovirus B19, influenza, CMV and Epstein-Barr virus. A later genetic analysis reported fewer N-insertions in productive TCRs among donors in an Asian-associated ancestry cluster than the roughly 690-donor mean. A further reported finding was that TCR beta sequences accurately predicted the HLA-A and HLA-B alleles for most subjects in the first cohort. When HLA alleles, especially DR and DQ, strongly co-occurred, attributing TCR associations to individual alleles was difficult. According to a later analysis, most CMV-associated TCR beta chains appeared to be HLA-restricted, and the HLA associations seemed to be driven largely by CMV exposure. HLA typing was unavailable for some donors at each locus, so association tests used only the typed subset. Presence/absence analyses assumed roughly uniform sequencing depth across donors, an assumption that may not hold. The authors suggested that the approach could potentially be generalized to other disease states and immunological phenotypes. Three of the identified cytomegalovirus-associated TCR beta chains were confirmed in vitro to be specific for cytomegalovirus antigens. A total of fewer than 200 TCR beta chains were listed by the study as associated with cytomegalovirus. A cluster of highly shared sequence variants was judged likely to be a technical artifact of the sequencing pipeline. A later genetic analysis associated a missense DCLRE1C variant with V-gene and J-gene trimming of TCR beta chains, and an independent cohort replicated the association. For the cohort, immune exposure information was limited to CMV serostatus. Correlated functional status among segregating V segments might be attributable to linkage disequilibrium, but an unknown experimental factor could not be ruled out. At a false discovery rate of 0.05, a later analysis linked 16,000 or so TCR beta sequences to specific HLA alleles. In a later analysis, HLA-associated TCR beta chains showed more clonal expansion and lower generation probabilities than non-associated chains that were equally common. Cytomegalovirus status was reported to be diagnosed by the classifier with high specificity and sensitivity in both the original and validation cohorts. Because counts were too low, roughly 16 rarely observed V segments, including chromosome 9 orphons, were excluded from the earlier analysis of 587 of the donors. This cohort had only TCR beta chains sequenced, and the lack of alpha or paired-chain data limited which features could be detected. Across donors, most TCR sequences were observed very rarely, whereas some public TCRs were present in many individuals.

Notes on this clone: The specificity of this receptor is unknown. Base qualities are missing; no much larger clone stands one base away.

Between the V and J ends, shortened by 5 bases and 2 bases respectively, the junction contains 12 bases. From a lookup of the germline V gene, CDR1 and CDR2 are MNHEY and SVGAGI. The CDR3 spans 14 residues, from the cysteine through the phenylalanine. This entry keeps only the CDR3 DNA: 42 bases, framed from base 1. The library was obtained by the immunoSEQ multiplex PCR assay. For the multiplex PCR, a mixture combining 60 forward primers for TCR Vbeta segments and 13 reverse primers for TCR Jbeta segments was used. Amplification of the CDR3 region of rearranged TCR beta genes was performed with a multiplex PCR assay on genomic DNA. The amplified TCR beta libraries were sequenced on the Illumina HiSeq System as 87-base-pair reads. Per the original workflow: A later analysis tallied roughly 80 million unique TCR beta chains across the 666 repertoires, and approximately 12 million of those chains were shared by two or more donors. A nearest-neighbor algorithm error-corrected the raw reads and collapsed the reads into unique sequences, merging closely related sequences to remove PCR and sequencing errors. V, D and J gene segments were assigned by aligning CDR3 sequences to IMGT reference sequences. For a sequence to be retained, a match of at least six nucleotides to both a V gene segment and a J gene segment was required. Rearrangements were called productive when the CDR3 lacked stop codons and stayed in frame with V and J; all others were non-productive. CDR3 was defined according to IMGT convention as the region running from the second conserved V-encoded cysteine to the conserved J-encoded phenylalanine. The earlier analysis of 500 to 750 of the donors excluded any sequence lacking an unambiguous match to a single V gene segment. An earlier analysis of several hundred of the donors classified V segments as functional when productive rearrangements were above 56.7% and as segregating when the standard deviation between donors was above 5%. A statistical classification framework was built for diagnosing cytomegalovirus status from the catalog of TCR beta chain sequences. In a later analysis, V and J genes were assigned by comparing TCR nucleotide sequences against IMGT/GENE-DB human TR gene sequences. A later analysis assigned CDR3 sequences and most-parsimonious VDJ recombination scenarios with the TCRdist pipeline. In a later analysis, each TCR beta chain was defined by its CDR3 amino acid sequence together with its V-gene family, and reads lacking a unique V-gene family were excluded. As a way to deal with suspected cross-contamination and a sequencing artifact, a later analysis dropped 450 to 600 nucleotide sequences that were highly shared and had low generation probability. A later analysis calculated a clonal expansion index for each public chain from normalized within-repertoire ranks of inferred template counts. In a later analysis, generation probabilities were computed using a VDJ recombination model fitted to out-of-frame rearrangements, and the results were checked against IGoR. In a later analysis, hypergeometric tests were used to score TCR-TCR, TCR-HLA and TCR-CMV co-occurrence, with a repertoire-size bias correction applied to TCR pairs. In a later analysis, false discovery rates were estimated by permuting HLA or CMV assignments 20 times. In a later analysis, co-occurring TCRs were grouped using DBSCAN, with TCRdist sequence similarity added in when clustering inside HLA-allele-positive subsets. Repertoires with fewer than 30,000 or more than 120,000 public chains were left out of co-occurrence clustering, as were about five repertoires with anomalous nucleotide sharing. TCRdb holds this immuneACCESS table with in-frame rearrangements only. Some clones are missing; in checked studies, unresolved V genes explain under half, and the rest has no known cause. V, J and clone size reflect that table, while D and trimming were determined from the DNA. The sample contains about 160,000 clones, just under 65% of them found a single time. The biggest ten clones account for roughly 6.8% of the sample.

The cohort was made up of roughly 670 healthy bone marrow donors. All cohort members were sampled while nominally healthy, although unrecorded immune exposures were likely present. The donor tested CMV seropositive, placing the donor among the 310 or so seropositive members of the cohort. A peripheral blood sample was provided by each donor, and peripheral blood mononuclear cells were used for TCR beta sequencing. The Qiagen DNeasy Blood Extraction Kit was used to extract genomic DNA from the blood cell samples. The receptor was derived from a woman aged 55-69 years in good health and CMV-seropositive. The chain is made from TRBV6-5 and TRBJ1-1; the D gene is perhaps TRBD1, from 6 matching bases. The sample was PBMCs. The CDR3 has the sequence CASSGRGFNTEAFF. The DNA reads TGTGCCAGCAGTGGCAGGGGTTTCAACACTGAAGCTTTCTTT.